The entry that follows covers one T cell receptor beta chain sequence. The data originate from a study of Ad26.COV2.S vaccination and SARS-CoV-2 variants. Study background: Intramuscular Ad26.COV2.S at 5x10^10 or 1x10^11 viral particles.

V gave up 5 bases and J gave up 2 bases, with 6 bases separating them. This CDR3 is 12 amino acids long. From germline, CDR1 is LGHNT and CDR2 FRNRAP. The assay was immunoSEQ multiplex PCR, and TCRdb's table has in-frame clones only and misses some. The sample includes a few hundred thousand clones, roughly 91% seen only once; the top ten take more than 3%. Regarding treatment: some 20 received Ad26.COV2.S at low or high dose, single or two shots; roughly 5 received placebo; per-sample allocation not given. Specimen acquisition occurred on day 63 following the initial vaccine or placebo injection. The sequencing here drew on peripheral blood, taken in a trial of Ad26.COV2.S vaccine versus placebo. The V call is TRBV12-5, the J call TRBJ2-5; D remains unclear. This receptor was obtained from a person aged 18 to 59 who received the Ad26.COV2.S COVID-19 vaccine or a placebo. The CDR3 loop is CASGPPQETQYF. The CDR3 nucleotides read TGTGCTAGTGGTCCACCTCAAGAGACCCAGTACTTC.